These T cell receptor beta chains were read from a single sample in a study of blood T cell repertoires in COVID-19. The data were produced by immunoSEQ multiplex PCR, yet TCRdb's version contains in-frame clones alone and is incomplete. Of some 300,000 clones listed, approximately 86% were seen once; the top ten hold over 1%. The sequenced sample consisted of peripheral blood. All receptors derive from a man between 65 and 85 years old with acute or convalescent COVID-19. Each CDR3 is given with its conserved first and last residue. The D gene is left open where the match is weak. Not all rows give a size; the values are once, few, many and, for expanded clones, a class.

TRBD1	TRBV28	TRBJ2-1	.	TGTGCCAGTTTAACAGGGGGCCATGCTCGGGGACAGTTCTTC	CASLTGGHARGQFF
.	TRBV20-1	TRBJ2-3	once	TGCAGTGCTAGTGGACTTTACACAGATACGCAGTATTTT	CSASGLYTDTQYF
TRBD1	TRBV3-1/TRBV3-2	TRBJ2-2	.	TGTGCCAGCGGGGGACAGGGGTACACCGGGGAGCTGTTTTTT	CASGGQGYTGELFF
TRBD1	TRBV6-5	TRBJ2-2	.	TGTGCCAGCAGTACCGGGACAGCGAACACCGGGGAGCTGTTTTTT	CASSTGTANTGELFF
TRBD2	TRBV11-2	TRBJ2-2	.	TGTGCCAGCAGCCTCACTAGCGTTTTGGGCACCGGGGAGCTGTTTTTT	CASSLTSVLGTGELFF
TRBD2	TRBV11-2	TRBJ2-5	.	TGTGCCAGCAGCTTAGGGCCTAGCGGGGGGGAACAAGAGACCCAGTACTTC	CASSLGPSGGEQETQYF
TRBD1	TRBV13	TRBJ1-1	.	TGTGCCAGCAGCTCCGGGACAGAGAGGAGGGCTGAAGCTTTCTTT	CASSSGTERRAEAFF
TRBD2	TRBV4-2	TRBJ2-2	.	TGTGCCAGCAGCAAGAAGGCGGGGGGGCCTTCGACCGGGGAGCTGTTTTTT	CASSKKAGGPSTGELFF
TRBD1	TRBV5-8	TRBJ1-3	.	TGTGCCAGCAGCCGCGCCAGGACAGGTCCGGACACCATATATTTT	CASSRARTGPDTIYF
.	TRBV11-2	TRBJ2-7	.	TGTGCCAGCAGCTCGTTTAACTCCTACGAGCAGTACTTC	CASSSFNSYEQYF
TRBD1	TRBV2	TRBJ1-2	.	TGTGCCAGCAGTCTGGACAGGGAGGGCGGCTACACCTTC	CASSLDREGGYTF
TRBD1	TRBV5-1	TRBJ1-2	once	TGCGCCAGCAGCTTGGTCAATAATGGACAGGGAGGAGGCTACACCTTC	CASSLVNNGQGGGYTF
.	TRBV2	TRBJ1-6	.	TGTGCCAGCAGTACAACAGGGTGGTCACCCCTCCACTTT	CASSTTGWSPLHF
.	TRBV6-5	TRBJ2-7	.	TGTGCCAGCAGTTACGGCCCGGGATTTTACGAGCAGTACTTC	CASSYGPGFYEQYF
TRBD1	TRBV7-2	TRBJ1-6	.	TGTGCCAGCAGCTCAACCCGGGACAGGGAATCACCCCTCCACTTT	CASSSTRDRESPLHF
.	TRBV6-5	TRBJ2-6	once	TGTGCCAGCTCTGGAGACTCTGGGGCCAACGTCCTGACTTTC	CASSGDSGANVLTF
.	TRBV6-5	TRBJ1-2	once	TGTGCCAGCGTAAGGATGCCAGACAGGCCCGACACCTTC	CASVRMPDRPDTF
TRBD2	TRBV5-4	TRBJ2-2	.	TGTGCCAGCAGCCCCCTAGGGGGGACTAGCGGGGGCGGGGAGCTGTTTTTT	CASSPLGGTSGGGELFF
.	TRBV28	TRBJ1-5	.	TGTGCCAGCAGTCCACCAGGACTTTCGCCAAGCAATCAGCCCCAGCATTTT	CASSPPGLSPSNQPQHF
.	TRBV4-2	TRBJ2-1	.	TGTGCCAGCAGCATGGGCCTCCACGGCGCCTACAATGAGCAGTTCTTC	CASSMGLHGAYNEQFF
.	TRBV6-5	TRBJ2-3	once	TGTGCCAGCAGCCAGGGCCCTAGCACAGATACGCAGTATTTT	CASSQGPSTDTQYF
.	TRBV6-2/TRBV6-3	TRBJ1-5	.	TGTGCCAGCAGTCGCAGGAACGTAAGAGGGTATAGCAATCAGCCCCAGCATTTT	CASSRRNVRGYSNQPQHF
.	TRBV7-2	TRBJ2-5	.	TGTGCCAGCAGCTTAGGTCCTAGCGGAGGGGGGGAGACCCAGTACTTC	CASSLGPSGGGETQYF
TRBD1	TRBV2	TRBJ1-6	.	TGTGCCAGCAGCTACTTAGGACAGGGAGGTTCACCCCTCCACTTT	CASSYLGQGGSPLHF
.	TRBV6-1	TRBJ2-5	once	TGTGCCAGCAGTGAAGGGAACAGGGGACTGTTTGGGAACTTC	CASSEGNRGLFGNF
TRBD2	TRBV29-1	TRBJ2-1	.	TGCAGCGCCCAAGAAGCGGGAAGGAATGAGCAGTTCTTC	CSAQEAGRNEQFF
.	TRBV9	TRBJ1-2	.	TGTGCCAGCAGCGTTGCAGGGGTAGGTGGCTACACCTTC	CASSVAGVGGYTF
.	TRBV27	TRBJ1-4	.	TGTGCCAGCAGTTTACTAGGGGCCCGTAATGAAAAACTGTTTTTT	CASSLLGARNEKLFF
TRBD2	TRBV15	TRBJ2-5	.	TGTGCCACCAGCCCAGCGGGAGTTCAATACCAGTACTTC	CATSPAGVQYQYF
.	TRBV10-3	TRBJ1-2	.	TGTGCCATCAGGGCGACTGATTCCTATGGCTACACCTTC	CAIRATDSYGYTF
.	TRBV2	TRBJ1-6	.	TGTGCCAGCATGGGGGGGCCAAAATCACCCCTCCACTTT	CASMGGPKSPLHF
.	TRBV18	TRBJ1-5	.	TGTGCCAGCTCACTACAGGGTGGCCAGCCCCAGCATTTT	CASSLQGGQPQHF
TRBD2	TRBV6-2/TRBV6-3	TRBJ2-2	.	TGTGCCAGCAGCACCGGGACTAGCATTCCCGGGGAGCTGTTTTTT	CASSTGTSIPGELFF
.	TRBV19	TRBJ2-1	many	TGTGCCAGTAGTATAGGTGGACTTGGACAGTTCTTC	CASSIGGLGQFF
TRBD2	TRBV10-3	TRBJ2-1	.	TGTGCCGTGTCTAGCGGGAGGGAGGTAAATGAGCAGTTCTTC	CAVSSGREVNEQFF
TRBD2	TRBV11-3	TRBJ2-5	.	TGTGCCAGCAGCCCAGGCGGGGGATCGCAAGAGACCCAGTACTTC	CASSPGGGSQETQYF
.	TRBV4-3	TRBJ2-1	.	TGCGCCAGCAGCCAAGATTTATTCCGCCAGGGGTTCTTC	CASSQDLFRQGFF
TRBD1	TRBV7-6	TRBJ2-7	.	TGTGCCAGCAGCGCAGACAGGGGTGGTAGGTACGAGCAGTACTTC	CASSADRGGRYEQYF
TRBD1	TRBV2	TRBJ1-4	.	TGTGCCAGCAGTGAGGGGACAGGGGTAGAAAAACTGTTTTTT	CASSEGTGVEKLFF
.	TRBV5-1	TRBJ1-5	.	TGCGCCAGCAGCTTGGACAGTAGCAATCAGCCCCAGCATTTT	CASSLDSSNQPQHF
.	TRBV14	TRBJ2-2	.	TGTGCCAGCAGCCGGGGGGACACCGGGGAGCTGTTTTTT	CASSRGDTGELFF
.	TRBV7-2	TRBJ2-7	.	TGTGCCAGCAGCTCCATTGAGTGGTCCTACGAGCAGTACTTC	CASSSIEWSYEQYF
.	TRBV3-1/TRBV3-2	TRBJ2-4	.	TGTGTCAGCAGCCATTTCTTAGCCAAAAACATTCAGTACTTC	CVSSHFLAKNIQYF
.	TRBV30	TRBJ1-2	.	TGTGCCTGGAGTCTCGGGGTGGGCGGCTACACCTTC	CAWSLGVGGYTF
.	TRBV6-5	TRBJ1-2	.	TGTGCCAGCAGTTACGAGGGAGCGGGTGGCTACACCTTC	CASSYEGAGGYTF
.	TRBV7-9	TRBJ2-3	.	TGTGCCAGCAGCATAAAAGAAGGGGGAACAGATACGCAGTATTTT	CASSIKEGGTDTQYF
.	TRBV28	TRBJ1-2	.	TGTGCCAGCAGTTCCGGACAGACATCTATGTGGGACACCTTC	CASSSGQTSMWDTF
.	TRBV7-2	TRBJ2-3	.	TGTGCCAGCAGCTTATATTCCCCCGATACGCAGTATTTT	CASSLYSPDTQYF
.	TRBV3-1/TRBV3-2	TRBJ1-2	few	TGTGCCAGCAGCCCTACTTCGGGGGTCAACTATGGCTACACCTTC	CASSPTSGVNYGYTF
.	TRBV7-2	TRBJ1-3	.	TGTGCCAGCAGCGCCCCGGTTGGTGGAAACACCATATATTTT	CASSAPVGGNTIYF
.	TRBV9	TRBJ2-3	.	TGTGCCAGCAGCGATCGGACTAGCACAGATACGCAGTATTTT	CASSDRTSTDTQYF